The TCR beta chain described here comes from a study of glioma-infiltrating T cells after dendritic cell vaccination. General study results and limits: Higher pretreatment TIL content predicted longer progression-free time and survival.

Comments on this clone: Antigen: not known.

The PCR used 60 V beta and 13 J beta primers. TCRdb's copy holds only in-frame clones and misses some; the assay was immunoSEQ multiplex PCR. The sample consists of 55,000 to 70,000 clones, more than 75% of them appearing once. Trimming stripped 6 bases from V and 2 bases from J, with 19 bases between. The CDR3 totals 16 residues. The germline gives CDR1 SNHLY, CDR2 FYNNEI. The TCR originated in a human donor with glioblastoma. The rearrangement joins TRBV2 to TRBJ1-2, with D perhaps matching TRBD1 (6 bases). Sequenced material: blood, taken before dendritic cell vaccination. CDR3 bases: TGTGCCAGCAGGAATATGAGACCGGACAGAAACTATGGCTACACCTTC. It is translated as CASRNMRPDRNYGYTF.